Listed here is a single T cell receptor (beta chain). Measured with immunoSEQ multiplex PCR; TCRdb has only the in-frame clones, and not every one. Of about 200,000 clones listed, roughly 90% are singletons. This sample is part of a study of blood T cell repertoires in COVID-19. The sequenced sample was peripheral blood. This clonotype was obtained from a man between 60 and 75 years old who had recovered from COVID-19.

For the CDR3, the DNA is TGTGCCAGCAGTTCCCCCCCCGGGACAGGGGGCAGAAGGGAGCTGTTTTTT. Protein product: CASSSPPGTGGRRELFF. The V gene is TRBV27, the J gene TRBJ2-2; 12 bases are shared with TRBD1. This CDR3 has 17 amino acids. The germline V gene encodes CDR1 MNHEY and CDR2 SMNVEV (reference sequence). V shed 4 bases, J shed 9 bases, and the junction held 12 bases outside the gene matches.